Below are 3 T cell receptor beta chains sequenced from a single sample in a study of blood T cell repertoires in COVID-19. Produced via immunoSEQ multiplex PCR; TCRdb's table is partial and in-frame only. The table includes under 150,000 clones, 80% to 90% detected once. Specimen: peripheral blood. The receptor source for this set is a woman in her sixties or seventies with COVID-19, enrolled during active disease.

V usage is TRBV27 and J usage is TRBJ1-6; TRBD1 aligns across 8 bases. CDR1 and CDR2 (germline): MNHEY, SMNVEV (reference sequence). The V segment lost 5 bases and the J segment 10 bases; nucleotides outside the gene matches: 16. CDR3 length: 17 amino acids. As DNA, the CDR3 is TGTGCCAGCAGTCCACCTCGGGACAGGAGGGTGGGATCACCCCTCCACTTT. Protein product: CASSPPRDRRVGSPLHF.

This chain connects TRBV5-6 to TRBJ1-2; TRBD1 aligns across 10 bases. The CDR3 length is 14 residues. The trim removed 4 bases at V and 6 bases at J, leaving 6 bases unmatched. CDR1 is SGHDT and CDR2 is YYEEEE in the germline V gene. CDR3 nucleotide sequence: TGTGCCAGCAGCACGACAGGGGGCAGCCATGGCTACACCTTC. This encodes CASSTTGGSHGYTF. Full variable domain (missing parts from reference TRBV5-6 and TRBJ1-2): DAGVTQSPTHLIKTRGQQVTLRCSPKSGHDTVSWYQQALGQGPQFIFQYYEEEERQRGNFPDRFSGHQFPNYSSELNVNALLLGDSALYLCASSTTGGSHGYTFGSGTRLTVV.

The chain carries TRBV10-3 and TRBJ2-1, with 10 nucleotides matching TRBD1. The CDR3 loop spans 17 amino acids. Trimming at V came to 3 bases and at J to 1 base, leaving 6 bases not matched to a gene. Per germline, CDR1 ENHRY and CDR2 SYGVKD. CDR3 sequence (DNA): TGTGCCATCAGTGACCCGGGACAGGGGTCATCCTACAATGAGCAGTTCTTC. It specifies CAISDPGQGSSYNEQFF.